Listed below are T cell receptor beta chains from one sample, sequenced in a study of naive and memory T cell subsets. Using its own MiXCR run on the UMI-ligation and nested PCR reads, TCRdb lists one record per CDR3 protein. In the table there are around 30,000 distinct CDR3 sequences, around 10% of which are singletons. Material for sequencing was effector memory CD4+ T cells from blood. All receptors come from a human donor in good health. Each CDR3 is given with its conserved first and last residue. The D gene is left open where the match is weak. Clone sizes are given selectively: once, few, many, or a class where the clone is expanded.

CASSPSGTSEVSGANVLTF TGTGCCAGCAGCCCCTCAGGGACGTCCGAGGTCTCTGGGGCCAACGTCCTGACTTTC TRBV7-3 NA TRBJ2-6 many
CSVYPGGEGSDEQFF TGCAGCGTTTACCCGGGGGGGGAGGGTAGCGATGAGCAGTTCTTC TRBV29-1 TRBD2 TRBJ2-1 many
CAWSVPTGIIGSNQPQHF TGTGCCTGGAGTGTCCCGACAGGAATAATTGGTAGCAATCAGCCCCAGCATTTT TRBV30 NA TRBJ1-5 NA
CASSSGHILGELFF TGTGCCAGCAGTTCCGGACACATCCTAGGGGAGCTGTTTTTT TRBV6-5 NA TRBJ2-2 few
CAISESNNEQFF TGTGCCATCAGTGAGTCCAACAATGAGCAGTTCTTC TRBV10-3 NA TRBJ2-1 many
CSASPDGTGGYTF TGCAGTGCTAGTCCTGACGGGACAGGTGGCTACACCTTC TRBV20-1 TRBD1 TRBJ1-2 NA
CSVEYSYEQYF TGCAGCGTTGAATACTCCTACGAGCAGTACTTC TRBV29-1 NA TRBJ2-7 few
CASSFGGRDQPQHF TGTGCCAGCAGTTTCGGGGGAAGGGATCAGCCCCAGCATTTT TRBV12-3/TRBV12-4 NA TRBJ1-5 NA
CASTLGTGETGELFF TGTGCCAGCACCTTAGGGACAGGGGAGACCGGGGAGCTGTTTTTT TRBV6-2/TRBV6-3 TRBD1 TRBJ2-2 NA
CASSPLGTVNSNQPQHF TGTGCCAGCTCACCATTAGGGACAGTTAATAGCAATCAGCCCCAGCATTTT TRBV18 TRBD1 TRBJ1-5 few
CASSPSGAGSPLHF TGTGCCAGCAGCCCCAGCGGGGCTGGATCACCCCTCCACTTT TRBV7-2 NA TRBJ1-6 medium-sized
CASSIGLRETQYF TGTGCCAGTAGTATAGGGTTACGGGAGACCCAGTACTTC TRBV19 NA TRBJ2-5 many
CASSRASGGSNYEQYF TGTGCCAGCAGTAGGGCTAGCGGGGGCTCGAATTACGAGCAGTACTTC TRBV7-2 TRBD2 TRBJ2-7 many
CASREDRVGFYEQYF TGTGCCAGCAGGGAGGACAGGGTCGGGTTCTACGAGCAGTACTTC TRBV2 TRBD1 TRBJ2-7 few
CASSLRADYGYTF TGTGCCAGCAGTTTGAGGGCAGACTATGGCTACACCTTC TRBV28 NA TRBJ1-2 few
CASSIPGTSGATQYF TGTGCCAGTAGTATTCCCGGGACTAGCGGGGCGACCCAGTACTTC TRBV19 TRBD2 TRBJ2-5 NA
CASSYSGFGYTF TGTGCCAGCAGTTACTCAGGGTTCGGCTACACCTTC TRBV6-2/TRBV6-3 NA TRBJ1-2 NA
CASSLVAGTDTQYF TGTGCCAGCAGCTTAGTTGCGGGTACAGATACGCAGTATTTT TRBV11-2 NA TRBJ2-3 many
CASSSRNSGGAFKETQYF TGTGCCAGCAGCTCCCGTAATAGCGGGGGGGCCTTTAAAGAGACCCAGTACTTC TRBV7-9 TRBD2 TRBJ2-5 many
CASSTAYYGYTF TGTGCCAGCAGCACGGCGTACTATGGCTACACCTTC TRBV14 NA TRBJ1-2 few
CASSGTGGYEQYF TGTGCCAGCAGTGGGACAGGGGGTTACGAGCAGTACTTC TRBV6-1 TRBD1 TRBJ2-7 few
CASSLGRPDTQYF TGCGCCAGCAGCTTGGGTCGTCCAGATACGCAGTATTTT TRBV5-1 NA TRBJ2-3 few
CASSFYRSTDTQYF TGTGCCAGCAGCTTCTACAGAAGCACAGATACGCAGTATTTT TRBV5-5 NA TRBJ2-3 few
CASSRLDRGYEQYF TGTGCCAGCAGCCGATTGGACAGGGGATACGAGCAGTACTTC TRBV7-8 TRBD1 TRBJ2-7 many
CASSLTSIHEQYF TGTGCCAGCAGCTTAACCAGTATCCACGAGCAGTACTTC TRBV7-3 NA TRBJ2-7 few
CASSRQGRETQYF TGTGCCAGCTCGCGACAGGGCAGGGAGACCCAGTACTTC TRBV18 TRBD1 TRBJ2-5 few
CASSKDAGGTYNEQFF TGTGCCAGCAGCAAAGACGCGGGGGGGACCTACAATGAGCAGTTCTTC TRBV7-6 TRBD2 TRBJ2-1 NA
CSARTGASAEAFF TGCAGTGCTCGGACGGGTGCGAGCGCTGAAGCTTTCTTT TRBV20-1 NA TRBJ1-1 few
CASSFRSSSLGGGNYEQYF TGTGCCAGCAGCTTCCGTAGTAGCTCACTAGGGGGAGGAAACTACGAGCAGTACTTC TRBV7-2 NA TRBJ2-7 many
CASALAGKAFF TGTGCCAGCGCTTTGGCAGGGAAGGCTTTCTTT TRBV6-6 NA TRBJ1-1 few
CASRKNTEAFF TGTGCCAGCAGGAAGAACACTGAAGCTTTCTTT TRBV6-2/TRBV6-3 NA TRBJ1-1 few
CASSLGTSGINEQFF TGTGCCAGCAGCCTCGGGACTAGCGGGATCAATGAGCAGTTCTTC TRBV7-8 TRBD2 TRBJ2-1 few
CASSFRTGKVETQYF TGTGCTAGCAGCTTTCGGACAGGGAAAGTGGAGACCCAGTACTTC TRBV7-7 TRBD1 TRBJ2-5 NA
CASSFSGGGYNEQFF TGTGCCAGCAGCTTTTCAGGGGGCGGCTACAATGAGCAGTTCTTC TRBV7-2 TRBD1 TRBJ2-1 few
CASTEGGGASNEQFF TGTGCCAGCACGGAGGGGGGCGGGGCCAGCAATGAGCAGTTCTTC TRBV7-2 NA TRBJ2-1 many
CSARSGPQGVKGYTF TGCAGTGCTCGCTCTGGGCCACAGGGGGTCAAAGGCTACACCTTC TRBV20-1 TRBD1 TRBJ1-2 many
CASSLVGQKNSPLHF TGTGCCAGCAGTTTAGTGGGGCAGAAAAATTCACCCCTCCACTTT TRBV28 NA TRBJ1-6 NA
CASSPPRTGTYEQYF TGTGCCAGCTCACCACCGCGGACAGGAACCTACGAGCAGTACTTC TRBV18 TRBD1 TRBJ2-7 NA
CSASPGQGSTDTQYF TGCAGTGCTAGTCCCGGACAGGGCTCCACAGATACGCAGTATTTT TRBV20-1 TRBD1 TRBJ2-3 many
CASSVVGIGELFF TGTGCCAGCAGCGTAGTGGGAATCGGGGAGCTGTTTTTT TRBV9 NA TRBJ2-2 few
CSALDEYEQYF TGCAGTGCTCTGGACGAATACGAGCAGTACTTC TRBV20-1 NA TRBJ2-7 few
CSVFNRRVGGYTF TGCAGCGTCTTCAATCGCAGGGTGGGGGGCTACACCTTC TRBV29-1 NA TRBJ1-2 NA
CSARGRSHEQYF TGCAGTGCTAGAGGACGATCCCACGAGCAGTACTTC TRBV20-1 NA TRBJ2-7 many
CSARDGGGLAGGNEQFF TGCAGTGCTAGAGATGGGGGAGGACTAGCGGGCGGAAATGAGCAGTTCTTC TRBV20-1 TRBD2 TRBJ2-1 many
CASSPGQGWPQHF TGTGCCAGCAGCCCCGGACAGGGGTGGCCCCAGCATTTT TRBV7-2 TRBD1 TRBJ1-5 NA
CASSLGGEQFF TGCGCCAGCAGCCTCGGGGGAGAGCAGTTCTTC TRBV4-1 NA TRBJ2-1 many
CASSLAGSSYEQYF TGTGCCAGCAGCTTAGCGGGCAGCTCCTACGAGCAGTACTTC TRBV7-2 NA TRBJ2-7 few